These T cell receptor beta chains were read from a single sample in a study of T cell responses to AZD1222 COVID-19 vaccine. This table comes from immunoSEQ multiplex PCR, and its TCRdb copy is limited to in-frame clones, with some not included. The table includes under 95,000 clones, about nine tenths detected once. This sample comprised peripheral blood, obtained 28 days after the second AZD1222 dose. These receptors all come from an adult who received the AZD1222 COVID-19 vaccine. CDR3s include the opening cysteine and the closing phenylalanine or tryptophan. D genes are given only for firm matches. Clone size is shown for a subset of rows, as once, few, many or a class of expanded clone.

clone_size: -; v_call: TRBV28; j_call: TRBJ2-2; d_call: TRBD2; cdr3_nt: TGTGCCAGCAGACCCTCTGGTAGCGGGAGAGGCACCGGGGAGCTGTTTTTT; cdr3_aa: CASRPSGSGRGTGELFF
clone_size: -; v_call: TRBV5-1; j_call: TRBJ2-2; d_call: -; cdr3_nt: TGCGCCAGCAGACAAGGGAGTACCGGGGAGCTGTTTTTT; cdr3_aa: CASRQGSTGELFF
clone_size: -; v_call: TRBV12-3/TRBV12-4; j_call: TRBJ1-1; d_call: -; cdr3_nt: TGTGCCAGCAGACCTACAGGGTACACTGAAGCTTTCTTT; cdr3_aa: CASRPTGYTEAFF
clone_size: -; v_call: TRBV3-1/TRBV3-2; j_call: TRBJ2-7; d_call: -; cdr3_nt: TGTGCCAGCAGCCACTACACTCCGCCGAAGACTACCTACGAGCAGTACTTC; cdr3_aa: CASSHYTPPKTTYEQYF
clone_size: -; v_call: TRBV18; j_call: TRBJ1-1; d_call: -; cdr3_nt: TGTGCCAGCTCACCCCCCGTCCAGTCTGAAGCTTTCTTT; cdr3_aa: CASSPPVQSEAFF
clone_size: once; v_call: TRBV3-1/TRBV3-2; j_call: TRBJ1-2; d_call: TRBD1; cdr3_nt: TGTGCCAGCAGCCAAGTTGGTGACAGGGGACTTCGAGGCTACACCTTC; cdr3_aa: CASSQVGDRGLRGYTF
clone_size: few; v_call: TRBV4-2; j_call: TRBJ2-7; d_call: TRBD2; cdr3_nt: TGTGCCAGCAGCCCCGGGGTAGCGGGGTCGGACGAGCAGTACTTC; cdr3_aa: CASSPGVAGSDEQYF
clone_size: -; v_call: TRBV6-5; j_call: TRBJ1-1; d_call: TRBD1; cdr3_nt: TGTGCCAGCAGTTATGGGACAGCGAACACTGAAGCTTTCTTT; cdr3_aa: CASSYGTANTEAFF
clone_size: -; v_call: TRBV6-5; j_call: TRBJ2-5; d_call: TRBD2; cdr3_nt: TGTGCCAGCTCTTGGGGACTAGCGAGGCAGGAGACCCAGTACTTC; cdr3_aa: CASSWGLARQETQYF
clone_size: -; v_call: TRBV14; j_call: TRBJ1-1; d_call: -; cdr3_nt: TGTGCCAGCAGCGTTGGAGGAAACACTGAAGCTTTCTTT; cdr3_aa: CASSVGGNTEAFF
clone_size: -; v_call: TRBV30; j_call: TRBJ2-3; d_call: TRBD2; cdr3_nt: TGTGCCTGGAGTGTAGGACTAGCGGGAGGATCGAGCACAGATACGCAGTATTTT; cdr3_aa: CAWSVGLAGGSSTDTQYF
clone_size: -; v_call: TRBV14; j_call: TRBJ2-2; d_call: -; cdr3_nt: TGTGCCAGCAGGGCTAGAGGTACCGGGGAGCTGTTTTTT; cdr3_aa: CASRARGTGELFF
clone_size: -; v_call: TRBV6-4; j_call: TRBJ2-1; d_call: TRBD1; cdr3_nt: TGTGCCAGCAGTGAGAGGACAGGGGGCGGGGATGAGCAGTTCTTC; cdr3_aa: CASSERTGGGDEQFF
clone_size: -; v_call: TRBV5-1; j_call: TRBJ1-5; d_call: TRBD1; cdr3_nt: TGCGCCAGCAGCCTACAGGGGGGGAGCAATCAGCCCCAGCATTTT; cdr3_aa: CASSLQGGSNQPQHF
clone_size: -; v_call: TRBV30; j_call: TRBJ2-7; d_call: TRBD2; cdr3_nt: TGTGCCTGGAGGGATCGATCTAGCGGCCTCTCCTACGAGCAGTACTTC; cdr3_aa: CAWRDRSSGLSYEQYF
clone_size: -; v_call: TRBV5-5; j_call: TRBJ1-1; d_call: -; cdr3_nt: TGTGCCAGCGGGATTCCACTCTGGGAGGGGTCGACCATGAACACTGAAGCTTTCTTT; cdr3_aa: CASGIPLWEGSTMNTEAFF
clone_size: -; v_call: TRBV4-2; j_call: TRBJ1-1; d_call: -; cdr3_nt: TGTGCCAGCAGCCAAAAAGGGACGTTTACGAACACTGAAGCTTTCTTT; cdr3_aa: CASSQKGTFTNTEAFF
clone_size: once; v_call: TRBV5-1; j_call: TRBJ2-1; d_call: -; cdr3_nt: TGCGCCAGCAGCTTAGGGTCCTCAGGTGAGCAGTTCTTC; cdr3_aa: CASSLGSSGEQFF